The next 10 T cell receptor beta chains were all read from a single sample in a study of T cells in Graves' hyperthyroidism and ophthalmopathy. TCR beta CDR3 sequences were amplified from RNA transcripts. Initially, a first-round RT-PCR of the TCR CDR3 employed the HTBI primer set. TCRdb redid the calling of the multiplex PCR reads with MiXCR, one entry per CDR3 protein. The table lists a few hundred thousand distinct CDR3 sequences, around 15% of them singletons, with around 17% in the top ten. The sequencing input was blood. These receptors were collected from a woman aged 18-29 years with Graves' hyperthyroidism.

This clonotype was counted many times. This chain uses TRBV12-3 or TRBV12-4 with TRBJ2-3; no definite D call. This CDR3 is built from 14 residues. V was cut by 4 bases and J by 1 base, with 9 bases left in between. The CDR3 nucleotides read TGTGCCAGCAGTTCCCAACTTGGCACAGATACGCAGTATTTT. This codes for CASSSQLGTDTQYF.

The table lists this clonotype with a few counts. The J gene is TRBJ1-1, the V gene TRBV7-8; the D gene is possibly TRBD1 (6 bases). The CDR3 sequence is 17 residues long. The V gene's germline CDR1 is SGHVS and CDR2 FQNEAQ. With 6 bases removed from V and 5 bases from J, the gap between germline ends came to 25 bases. As DNA, the CDR3 is TGTGCCAGCAGTATAGGGTACAGGGTTAGAGTTGAAACTGAAGCTTTCTTT. Translation gives CASSIGYRVRVETEAFF.

This clonotype was found many times. This chain connects TRBV5-1 to TRBJ1-2; 7 positions agree with TRBD1. This CDR3 has 13 residues. V was clipped by 8 bases and J by 0 bases; unmatched bases: 4. Germline V lookup: CDR1 SGHRS, CDR2 YFSETQ. CDR3 in amino acids: CASAGGANYGYTF. CDR3 nucleotides: TGCGCCAGTGCAGGGGGAGCTAACTATGGCTACACCTTC.

A few counts support this clonotype. CDR3: CASSPNEQFF. In DNA, the CDR3 is TGTGCCAGCAGCCCAAATGAGCAGTTCTTC. This rearrangement joins TRBV7-9 to TRBJ2-1; no clear D. CDR1 is SEHNR and CDR2 is FQNEAQ in the germline V gene (reference sequence). The CDR3 covers 10 residues. With 5 bases removed from V and 7 bases from J, the gap between germline ends came to 3 bases.

This clonotype turned up a few times. The rearrangement joins TRBV7-2 to TRBJ1-3; TRBD1 aligns across 7 bases. The CDR3 is made up of 15 amino acids. Germline trimming cut 5 bases from V and 3 bases from J; bases unmatched to any gene: 7. From germline, CDR1 is SGHTA and CDR2 FQGNSA. This CDR3 reads CASSDRDRFGNTIYF. In DNA form, the CDR3 reads TGTGCCAGCAGCGACCGGGACAGATTTGGAAACACCATATATTTT.

This clonotype appeared many times. The chain couples TRBV27 to TRBJ2-4; TRBD2 agrees at 10 bases. The germline V gene has CDR1 MNHEY and CDR2 SMNVEV (reference sequence). The CDR3 has 15 residues. Trimming removed 8 bases from V and 0 bases from J; junction bases left unmatched: 4. CDR3 protein: CASRGLAVAKNIQYF. In DNA form, the CDR3 reads TGTGCCAGCCGAGGACTAGCGGTAGCCAAAAACATTCAGTACTTC.

Regarding this clonotype: A much larger clone differs by one base, so this may be a read error. The chain joins TRBV7-9 to TRBJ2-2; 8 bases match TRBD2. Germline V CDR1 and CDR2: SEHNR, FQNEAQ (reference sequence). The CDR3 totals 17 residues. CDR3 coding DNA: TGTGCCAGCAGCTTAGGCGGGCTAGCGGGCACGACCGGGGAGCTGTATTTT. As protein: CASSLGGLAGTTGELYF.

This clonotype was observed at least ten times. For the CDR3, the DNA is TGTGCCAGCAGGTATTCGGGAAGCACAGATACGCAGTATTTT. Translation gives CASRYSGSTDTQYF. The J gene is TRBJ2-3, the V gene TRBV11-3; weak D call: TRBD2 (5 bases). V lost 6 bases to trimming and J lost 0 bases, with 10 bases between them. This CDR3 comprises 14 residues. Germline values: CDR1 SGHNT, CDR2 YENEEA.

This clonotype was seen ten or more times. This chain joins TRBV11-3 and TRBJ2-3; 8 bases are shared with TRBD2. Germline V gene lookup returns CDR1 SGHNT and CDR2 YENEEA. This CDR3 comprises 16 residues. The V and J ends lost 7 bases and 1 base, in that order; junction bases with no gene match: 10. Written as DNA, the CDR3 is TGTGCCAGCACCCCGGGGGGGGGAGGGGGCACAGATACGCAGTATTTT. Translated, it gives CASTPGGGGGTDTQYF. The entire variable domain, with the rest obtained from reference TRBV11-3 and TRBJ2-3, is as follows: EAGVVQSPRYKIIEKKQPVAFWCNPISGHNTLYWYLQNLGQGPELLIRYENEEAVDDSQLPKDRFSAERLKGVDSTLKIQPAELGDSAVYLCASTPGGGGGTDTQYFGPGTRLTVL.

Comments on this clonotype: In this CDR3 the conserved last residue, phenylalanine or tryptophan, is missing, so a read error is likely. The rearrangement links TRBV12-3 or TRBV12-4 to TRBJ1-5; 9 bases line up with TRBD1. With 5 bases clipped from V and 1 base from J, the junction kept 3 bases outside the gene matches. This CDR3 has 15 residues. CDR3 nucleotides: TGTGCCAGCAGTCAACAGGGGGCAAGCAATCAGCCCCAGCATCTT. This encodes CASSQQGASNQPQHL.